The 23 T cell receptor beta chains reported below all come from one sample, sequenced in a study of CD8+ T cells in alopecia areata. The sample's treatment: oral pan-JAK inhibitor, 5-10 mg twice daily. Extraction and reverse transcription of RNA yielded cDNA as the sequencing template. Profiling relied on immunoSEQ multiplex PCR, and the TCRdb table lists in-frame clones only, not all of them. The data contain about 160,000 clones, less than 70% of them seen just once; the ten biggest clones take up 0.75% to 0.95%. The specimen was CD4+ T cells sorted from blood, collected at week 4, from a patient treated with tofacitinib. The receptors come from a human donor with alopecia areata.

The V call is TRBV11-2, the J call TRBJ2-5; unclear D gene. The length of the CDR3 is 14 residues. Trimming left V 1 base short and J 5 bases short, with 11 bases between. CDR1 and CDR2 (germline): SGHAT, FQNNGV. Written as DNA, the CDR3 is TGTGCCAGCAGCTTAGGGGCACCGGAGGAGACCCAGTACTTC. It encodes CASSLGAPEETQYF. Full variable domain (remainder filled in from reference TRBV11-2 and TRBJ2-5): EAGVAQSPRYKIIEKRQSVAFWCNPISGHATLYWYQQILGQGPKLLIQFQNNGVVDDSQLPKDRFSAERLKGVDSTLKIQPAKLEDSAVYLCASSLGAPEETQYFGPGTRLLVL.

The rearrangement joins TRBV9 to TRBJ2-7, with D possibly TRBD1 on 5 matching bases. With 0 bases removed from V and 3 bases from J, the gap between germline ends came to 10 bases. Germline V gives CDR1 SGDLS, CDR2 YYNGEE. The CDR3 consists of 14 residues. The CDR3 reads CASSVDPGFYEQYF. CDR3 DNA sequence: TGTGCCAGCAGCGTAGACCCAGGGTTCTACGAGCAGTACTTC.

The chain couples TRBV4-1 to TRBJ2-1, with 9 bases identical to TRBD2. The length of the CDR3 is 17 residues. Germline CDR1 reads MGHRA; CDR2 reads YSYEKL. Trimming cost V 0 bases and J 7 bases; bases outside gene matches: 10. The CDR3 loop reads CASSQDPTASGDNEQFF. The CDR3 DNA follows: TGCGCCAGCAGCCAAGATCCAACGGCTAGCGGGGATAATGAGCAGTTCTTC.

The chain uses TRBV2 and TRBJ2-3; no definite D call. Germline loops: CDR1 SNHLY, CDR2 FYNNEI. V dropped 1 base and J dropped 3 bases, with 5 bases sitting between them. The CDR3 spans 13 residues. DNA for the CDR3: TGTGCCAGCAGTGAAGGCGCTACAGATACGCAGTATTTT. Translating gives CASSEGATDTQYF.

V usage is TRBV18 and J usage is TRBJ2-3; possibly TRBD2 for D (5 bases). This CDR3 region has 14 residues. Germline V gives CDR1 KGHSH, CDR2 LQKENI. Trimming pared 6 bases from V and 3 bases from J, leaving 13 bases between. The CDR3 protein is CASSPTPGTDTQYF. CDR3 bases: TGTGCCAGCTCCCCAACTCCGGGGACAGATACGCAGTATTTT.

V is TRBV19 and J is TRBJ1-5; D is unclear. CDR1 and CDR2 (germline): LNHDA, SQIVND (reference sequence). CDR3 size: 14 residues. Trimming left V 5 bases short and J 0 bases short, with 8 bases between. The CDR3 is CASSVSNSNQPQHF. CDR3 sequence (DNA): TGTGCCAGTAGTGTCAGCAATAGCAATCAGCCCCAGCATTTT.

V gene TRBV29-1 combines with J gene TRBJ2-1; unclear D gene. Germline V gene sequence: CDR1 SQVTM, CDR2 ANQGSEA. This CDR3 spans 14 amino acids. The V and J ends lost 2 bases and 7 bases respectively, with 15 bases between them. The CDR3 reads CSVERNNLGNEQFF. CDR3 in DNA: TGCAGCGTTGAAAGGAACAACTTAGGGAATGAGCAGTTCTTC.

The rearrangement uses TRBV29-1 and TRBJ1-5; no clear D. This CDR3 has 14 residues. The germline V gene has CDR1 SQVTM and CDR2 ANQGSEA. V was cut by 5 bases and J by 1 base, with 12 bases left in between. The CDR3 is CSVQVTGSNQPQHF. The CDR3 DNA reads TGCAGCGTTCAAGTAACGGGGAGCAATCAGCCCCAGCATTTT.

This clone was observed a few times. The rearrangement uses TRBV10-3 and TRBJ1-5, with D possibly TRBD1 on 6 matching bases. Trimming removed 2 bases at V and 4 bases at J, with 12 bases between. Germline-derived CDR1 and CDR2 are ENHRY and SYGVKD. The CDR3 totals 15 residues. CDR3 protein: CAISEMGQGNQPQHF. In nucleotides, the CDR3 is TGTGCCATCAGTGAGATGGGGCAGGGGAATCAGCCCCAGCATTTT.

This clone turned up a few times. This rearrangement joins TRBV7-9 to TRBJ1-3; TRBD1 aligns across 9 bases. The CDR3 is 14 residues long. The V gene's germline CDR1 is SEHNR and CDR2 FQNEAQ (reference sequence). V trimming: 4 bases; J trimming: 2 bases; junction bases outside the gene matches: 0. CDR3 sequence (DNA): TGTGCCAGCAGCTGGGACAGGGCTGGAAACACCATATATTTT. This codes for CASSWDRAGNTIYF.

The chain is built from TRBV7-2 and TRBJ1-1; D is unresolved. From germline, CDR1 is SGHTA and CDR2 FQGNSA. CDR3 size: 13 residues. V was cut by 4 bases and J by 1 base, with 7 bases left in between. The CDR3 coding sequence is TGTGCCAGCAGCTCCGAACCGAACACTGAAGCTTTCTTT. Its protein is CASSSEPNTEAFF. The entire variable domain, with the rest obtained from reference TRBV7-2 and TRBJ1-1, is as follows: GAGVSQSPSNKVTEKGKDVELRCDPISGHTALYWYRQSLGQGLEFLIYFQGNSAPDKSGLPSDRFSAERTGGSVSTLTIQRTQQEDSAVYLCASSSEPNTEAFFGQGTRLTVV.

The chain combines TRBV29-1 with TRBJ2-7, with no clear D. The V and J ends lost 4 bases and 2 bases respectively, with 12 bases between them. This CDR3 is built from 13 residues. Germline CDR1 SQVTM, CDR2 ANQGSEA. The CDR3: CSVGGGRAYEQYF. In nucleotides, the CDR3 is TGCAGCGTTGGGGGTGGCAGAGCCTACGAGCAGTACTTC.

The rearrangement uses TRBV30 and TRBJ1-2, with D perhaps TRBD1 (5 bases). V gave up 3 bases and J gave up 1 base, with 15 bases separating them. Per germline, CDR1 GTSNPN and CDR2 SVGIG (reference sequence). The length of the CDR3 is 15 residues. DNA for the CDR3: TGTGCCTGGAGCCTTAGGACGGACAATAACTATGGCTACACCTTC. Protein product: CAWSLRTDNNYGYTF.

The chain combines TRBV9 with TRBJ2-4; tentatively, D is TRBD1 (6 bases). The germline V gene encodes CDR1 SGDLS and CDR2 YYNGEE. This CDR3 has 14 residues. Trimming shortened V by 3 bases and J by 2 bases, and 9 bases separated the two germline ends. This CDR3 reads CASSGQGSKNIQYF. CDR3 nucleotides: TGTGCCAGCAGCGGCCAGGGGTCCAAAAACATTCAGTACTTC. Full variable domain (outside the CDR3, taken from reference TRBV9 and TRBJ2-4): DSGVTQTPKHLITATGQRVTLRCSPRSGDLSVYWYQQSLDQGLQFLIQYYNGEERAKGNILERFSAQQFPDLHSELNLSSLELGDSALYFCASSGQGSKNIQYFGAGTRLSVL.

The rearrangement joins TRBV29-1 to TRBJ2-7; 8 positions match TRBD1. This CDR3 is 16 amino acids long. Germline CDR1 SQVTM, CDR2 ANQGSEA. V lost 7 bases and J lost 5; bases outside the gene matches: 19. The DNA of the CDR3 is TGCAGCGCTGTAACCGGGACAGGAGTGGGGTTGAACGAGCAGTACTTC. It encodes CSAVTGTGVGLNEQYF.

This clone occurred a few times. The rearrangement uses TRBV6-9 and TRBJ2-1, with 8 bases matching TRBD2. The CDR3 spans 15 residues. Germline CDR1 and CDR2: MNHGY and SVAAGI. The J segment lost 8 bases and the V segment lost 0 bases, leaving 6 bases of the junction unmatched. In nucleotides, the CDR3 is TGTGCCAGCAGTTATTCTGGACTAGCTCTTCATGAGCAGTTCTTC. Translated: CASSYSGLALHEQFF.

This chain's CDR3 is CASSPRRGGETQYF. The CDR3 coding sequence is TGTGCCAGCAGCCCCCGACGGGGTGGGGAGACCCAGTACTTC. The chain couples TRBV7-8 to TRBJ2-5, with a tentative D call TRBD2 (5 bases). Germline V gene data show CDR1 as SGHVS and CDR2 as FQNEAQ. Trimming left V 5 bases short and J 5 bases short, with 15 bases between. The CDR3 spans 14 residues.

CDR3: CASSPSLSSYEQYF. DNA for the CDR3: TGTGCCAGCAGCCCCAGTCTTAGCTCCTACGAGCAGTACTTC. The V gene is TRBV9, the J gene TRBJ2-7; D not resolved. Trimming removed 4 bases from V and 0 bases from J, with 11 bases in between. The CDR3 sequence is 14 residues long. The germline V gene has CDR1 SGDLS and CDR2 YYNGEE.

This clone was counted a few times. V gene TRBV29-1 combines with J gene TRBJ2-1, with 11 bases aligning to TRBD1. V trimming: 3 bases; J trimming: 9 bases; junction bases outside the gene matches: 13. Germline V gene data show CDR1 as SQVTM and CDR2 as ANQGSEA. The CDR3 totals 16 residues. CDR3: CSVDSGTGGFFVEQFF. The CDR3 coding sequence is TGCAGCGTTGACTCCGGGACAGGGGGATTTTTTGTTGAGCAGTTCTTC.

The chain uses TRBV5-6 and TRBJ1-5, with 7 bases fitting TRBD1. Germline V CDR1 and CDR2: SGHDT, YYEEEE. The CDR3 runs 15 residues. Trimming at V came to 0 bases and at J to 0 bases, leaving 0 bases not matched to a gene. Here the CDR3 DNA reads TGTGCCAGCAGCTTGGGACAGGGTAGCAATCAGCCCCAGCATTTT. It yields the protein CASSLGQGSNQPQHF.

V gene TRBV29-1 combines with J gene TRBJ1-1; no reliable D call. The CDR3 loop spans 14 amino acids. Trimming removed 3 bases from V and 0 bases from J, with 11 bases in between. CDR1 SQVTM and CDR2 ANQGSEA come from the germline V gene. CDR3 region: CSVEGLTMNTEAFF. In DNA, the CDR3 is TGCAGCGTTGAGGGCCTAACTATGAACACTGAAGCTTTCTTT.

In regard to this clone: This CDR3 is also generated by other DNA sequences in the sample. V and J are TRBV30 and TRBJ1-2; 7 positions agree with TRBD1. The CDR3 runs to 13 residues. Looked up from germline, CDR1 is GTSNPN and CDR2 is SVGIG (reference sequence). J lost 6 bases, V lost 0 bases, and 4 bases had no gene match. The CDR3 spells CAWSVSGGNGYTF. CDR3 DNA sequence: TGTGCCTGGAGTGTATCAGGGGGTAATGGCTACACCTTC.

CDR3: CASSLAPGGSQPQHF. DNA for the CDR3: TGTGCCAGCAGCTTAGCCCCAGGGGGCAGTCAGCCCCAGCATTTT. The chain combines TRBV7-2 with TRBJ1-5, with 8 nucleotides matching TRBD1. With 0 bases clipped from V and 6 bases from J, the junction kept 4 bases outside the gene matches. Germline assignment: CDR1 SGHTA and CDR2 FQGNSA. This CDR3 is built from 15 residues.